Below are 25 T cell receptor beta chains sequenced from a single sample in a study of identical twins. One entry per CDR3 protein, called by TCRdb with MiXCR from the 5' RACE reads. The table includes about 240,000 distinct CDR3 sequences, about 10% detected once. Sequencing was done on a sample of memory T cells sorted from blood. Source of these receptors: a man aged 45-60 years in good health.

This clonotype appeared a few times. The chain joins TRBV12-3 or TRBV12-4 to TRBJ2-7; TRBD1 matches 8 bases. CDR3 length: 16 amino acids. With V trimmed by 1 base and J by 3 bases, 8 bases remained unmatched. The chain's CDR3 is CASSLGTWTGYYEQYF. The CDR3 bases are TGTGCCAGCAGTTTAGGGACTTGGACAGGGTACTACGAGCAGTACTTC.

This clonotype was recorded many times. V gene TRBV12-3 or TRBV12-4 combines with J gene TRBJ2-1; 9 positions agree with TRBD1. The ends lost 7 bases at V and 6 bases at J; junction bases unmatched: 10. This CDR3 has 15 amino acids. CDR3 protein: CASTIGTGSGNEQFF. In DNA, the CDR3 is TGTGCCAGCACCATAGGGACAGGGAGCGGCAATGAGCAGTTCTTC.

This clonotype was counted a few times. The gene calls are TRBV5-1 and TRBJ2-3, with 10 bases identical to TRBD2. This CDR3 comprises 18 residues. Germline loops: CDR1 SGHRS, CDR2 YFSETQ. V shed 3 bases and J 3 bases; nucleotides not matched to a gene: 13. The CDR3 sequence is CASSSSPAGGGRTDTQYF. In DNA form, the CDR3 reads TGCGCCAGCAGCTCAAGCCCAGCGGGAGGGGGTAGAACAGATACGCAGTATTTT.

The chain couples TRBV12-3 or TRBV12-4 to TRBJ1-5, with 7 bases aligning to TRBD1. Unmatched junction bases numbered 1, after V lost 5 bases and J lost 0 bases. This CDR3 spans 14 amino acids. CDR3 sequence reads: CASSTGVSNQPQHF. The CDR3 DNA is TGTGCCAGCAGTACAGGGGTTAGCAATCAGCCCCAGCATTTT.

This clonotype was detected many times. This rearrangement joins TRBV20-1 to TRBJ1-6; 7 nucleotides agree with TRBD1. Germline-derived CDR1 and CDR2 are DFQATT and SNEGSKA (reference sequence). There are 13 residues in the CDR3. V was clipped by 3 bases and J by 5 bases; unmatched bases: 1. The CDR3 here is CSARTGNNSPLHF. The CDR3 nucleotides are TGCAGTGCTAGGACAGGGAATAATTCACCCCTCCACTTT.

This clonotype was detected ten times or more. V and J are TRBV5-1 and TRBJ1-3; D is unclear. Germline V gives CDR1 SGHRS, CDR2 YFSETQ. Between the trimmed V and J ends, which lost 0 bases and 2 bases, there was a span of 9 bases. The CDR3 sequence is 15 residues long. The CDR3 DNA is TGCGCCAGCAGCTTGGGGAGTATACCTGGAAACACCATATATTTT. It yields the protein CASSLGSIPGNTIYF.

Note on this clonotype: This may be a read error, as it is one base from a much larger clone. In DNA form, the CDR3 reads TGTGCCAGCAGTACAGCCCGACAGGGAAGGGAGCAGTACTTC. Protein: CASSTARQGREQYF. The chain couples TRBV27 to TRBJ2-7; 7 bases agree with TRBD1. Germline trimming cut 5 bases from V and 7 bases from J; bases unmatched to any gene: 11. The CDR3 runs 14 residues. Germline V gene data show CDR1 as MNHEY and CDR2 as SMNVEV (reference sequence).

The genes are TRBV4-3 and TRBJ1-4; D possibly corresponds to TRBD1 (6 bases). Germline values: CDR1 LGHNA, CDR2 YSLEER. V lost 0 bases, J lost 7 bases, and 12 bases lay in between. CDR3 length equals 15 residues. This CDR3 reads CASSQEGARGEKLFF. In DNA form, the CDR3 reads TGCGCCAGCAGCCAAGAGGGGGCCAGGGGTGAAAAACTGTTTTTT.

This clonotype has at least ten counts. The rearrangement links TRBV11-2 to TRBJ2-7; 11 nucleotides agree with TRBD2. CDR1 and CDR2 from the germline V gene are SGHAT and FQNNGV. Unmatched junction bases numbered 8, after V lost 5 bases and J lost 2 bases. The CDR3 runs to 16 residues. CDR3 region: CASSPPTSGTPYEQYF. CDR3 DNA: TGTGCCAGCAGCCCGCCGACTAGCGGGACCCCCTACGAGCAGTACTTC. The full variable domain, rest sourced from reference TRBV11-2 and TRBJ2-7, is EAGVAQSPRYKIIEKRQSVAFWCNPISGHATLYWYQQILGQGPKLLIQFQNNGVVDDSQLPKDRFSAERLKGVDSTLKIQPAKLEDSAVYLCASSPPTSGTPYEQYFGPGTRLTVT.

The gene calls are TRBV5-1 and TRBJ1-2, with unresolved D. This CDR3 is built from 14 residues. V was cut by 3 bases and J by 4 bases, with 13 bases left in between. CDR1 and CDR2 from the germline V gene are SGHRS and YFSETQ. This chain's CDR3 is CASSSGRAGYGYTF. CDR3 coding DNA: TGCGCCAGCAGCTCAGGTCGAGCCGGCTATGGCTACACCTTC.

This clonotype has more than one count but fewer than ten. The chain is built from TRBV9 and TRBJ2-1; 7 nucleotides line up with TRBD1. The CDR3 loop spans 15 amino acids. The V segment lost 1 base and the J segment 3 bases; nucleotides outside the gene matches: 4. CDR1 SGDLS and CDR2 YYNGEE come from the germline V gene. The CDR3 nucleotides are TGTGCCAGCAGCGTAACAGGGGTCAACTACAATGAGCAGTTCTTC. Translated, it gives CASSVTGVNYNEQFF.

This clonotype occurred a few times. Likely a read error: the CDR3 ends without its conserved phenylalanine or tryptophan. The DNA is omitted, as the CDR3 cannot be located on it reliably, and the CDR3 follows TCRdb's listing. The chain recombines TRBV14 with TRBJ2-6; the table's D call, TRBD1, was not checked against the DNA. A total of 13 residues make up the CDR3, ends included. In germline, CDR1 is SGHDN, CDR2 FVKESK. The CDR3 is CASSQVGRDRFKI.

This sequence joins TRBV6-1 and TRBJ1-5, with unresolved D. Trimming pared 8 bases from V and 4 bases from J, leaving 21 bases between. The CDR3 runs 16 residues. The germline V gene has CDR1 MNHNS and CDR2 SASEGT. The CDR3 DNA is TGTGCCAGCGGTATCAAGCAGAGACCGATGAATCAGCCCCAGCATTTT. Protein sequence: CASGIKQRPMNQPQHF.

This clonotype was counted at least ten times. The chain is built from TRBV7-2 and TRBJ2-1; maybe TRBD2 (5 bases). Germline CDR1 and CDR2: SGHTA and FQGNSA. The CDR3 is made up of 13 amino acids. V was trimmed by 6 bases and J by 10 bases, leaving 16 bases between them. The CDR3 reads CASRLDPRGEQFF. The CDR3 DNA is TGTGCCAGCAGACTAGACCCCCGCGGGGAGCAGTTCTTC.

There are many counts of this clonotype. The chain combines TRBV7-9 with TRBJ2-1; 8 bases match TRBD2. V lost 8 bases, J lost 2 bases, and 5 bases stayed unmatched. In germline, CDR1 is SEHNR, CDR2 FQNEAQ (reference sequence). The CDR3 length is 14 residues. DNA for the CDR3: TGTGCCAGCGGGCGGGGGGACGCCTACAATGAGCAGTTCTTC. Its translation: CASGRGDAYNEQFF.

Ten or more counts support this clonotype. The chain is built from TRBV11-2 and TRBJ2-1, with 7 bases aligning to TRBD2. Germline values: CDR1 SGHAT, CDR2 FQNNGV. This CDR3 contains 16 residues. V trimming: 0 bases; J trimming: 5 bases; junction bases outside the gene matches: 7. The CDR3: CASSLEAGVVNNEQFF. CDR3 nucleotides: TGTGCCAGCAGCTTAGAGGCGGGGGTCGTAAACAATGAGCAGTTCTTC.

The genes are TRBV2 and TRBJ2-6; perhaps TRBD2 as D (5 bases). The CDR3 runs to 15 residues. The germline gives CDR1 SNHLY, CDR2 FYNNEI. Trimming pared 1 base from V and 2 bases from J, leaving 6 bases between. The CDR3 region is CASSEDGTGANVLTF. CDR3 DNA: TGTGCCAGCAGTGAAGACGGGACTGGGGCCAACGTCCTGACTTTC.

CDR3 protein: CASSLSPNSQETQYF. The CDR3 coding sequence is TGTGCCAGCAGCTTGTCTCCGAACAGCCAAGAGACCCAGTACTTC. The chain combines TRBV5-4 with TRBJ2-5; the D is unclear. The CDR3 loop spans 15 amino acids. Trimming took off 1 base at V and 1 base at J, with 11 bases between the two ends. Per germline, CDR1 SGHNT and CDR2 YYREEE (reference sequence).

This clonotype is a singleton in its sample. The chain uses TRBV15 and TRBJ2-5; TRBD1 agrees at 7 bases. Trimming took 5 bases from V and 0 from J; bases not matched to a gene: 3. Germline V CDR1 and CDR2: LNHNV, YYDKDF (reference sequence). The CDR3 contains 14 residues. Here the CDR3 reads CATSVQGYQETQYF. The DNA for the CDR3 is TGTGCCACCAGCGTACAGGGGTACCAAGAGACCCAGTACTTC.

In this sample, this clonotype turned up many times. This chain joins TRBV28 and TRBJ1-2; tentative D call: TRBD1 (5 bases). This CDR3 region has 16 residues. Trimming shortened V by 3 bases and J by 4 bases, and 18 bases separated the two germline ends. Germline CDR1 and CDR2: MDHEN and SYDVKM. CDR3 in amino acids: CASSFNPRQISYGYTF. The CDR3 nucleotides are TGTGCCAGCAGTTTCAATCCAAGACAGATTTCCTATGGCTACACCTTC.

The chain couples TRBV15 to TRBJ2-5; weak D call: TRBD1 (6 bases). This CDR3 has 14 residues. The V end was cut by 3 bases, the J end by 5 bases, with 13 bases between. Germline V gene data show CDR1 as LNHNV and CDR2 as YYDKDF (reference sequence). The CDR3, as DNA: TGTGCCACCAGCAGTTCTGGGGGCATGGAGACCCAGTACTTC. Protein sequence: CATSSSGGMETQYF.

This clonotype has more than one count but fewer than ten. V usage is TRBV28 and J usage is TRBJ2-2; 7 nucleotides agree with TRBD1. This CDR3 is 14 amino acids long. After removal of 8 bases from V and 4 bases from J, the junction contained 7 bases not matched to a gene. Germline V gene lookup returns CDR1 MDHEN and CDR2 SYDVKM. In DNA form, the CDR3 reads TGTGCCAGCCGGGGACAGAGACTCACCGGGGAGCTGTTTTTT. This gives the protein CASRGQRLTGELFF.

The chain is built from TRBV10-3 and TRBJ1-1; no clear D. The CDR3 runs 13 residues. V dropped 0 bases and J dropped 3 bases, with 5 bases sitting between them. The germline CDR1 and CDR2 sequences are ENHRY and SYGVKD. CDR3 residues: CAISESKDTEAFF. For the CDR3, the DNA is TGTGCCATCAGTGAGTCTAAAGACACTGAAGCTTTCTTT.

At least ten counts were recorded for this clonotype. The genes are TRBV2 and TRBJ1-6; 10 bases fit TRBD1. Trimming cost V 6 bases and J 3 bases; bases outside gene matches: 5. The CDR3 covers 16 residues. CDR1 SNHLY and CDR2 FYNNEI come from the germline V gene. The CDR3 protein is CASRPGQGNYNSPLHF. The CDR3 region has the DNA TGTGCCAGCAGACCGGGACAGGGGAACTATAATTCACCCCTCCACTTT. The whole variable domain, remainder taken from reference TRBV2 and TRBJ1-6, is EPEVTQTPSHQVTQMGQEVILRCVPISNHLYFYWYRQILGQKVEFLVSFYNNEISEKSEIFDDQFSVERPDGSNFTLKIRSTKLEDSAMYFCASRPGQGNYNSPLHFGNGTRLTVT.

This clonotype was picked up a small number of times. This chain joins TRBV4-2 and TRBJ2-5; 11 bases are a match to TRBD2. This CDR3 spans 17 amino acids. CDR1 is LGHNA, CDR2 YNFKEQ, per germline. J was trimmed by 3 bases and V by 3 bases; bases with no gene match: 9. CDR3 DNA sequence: TGTGCCAGCAGCCAGGATCCTCTGACTAGCGGGAAAGAGACCCAGTACTTC. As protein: CASSQDPLTSGKETQYF.